The clone carrying this T cell receptor (beta chain) has just a few counts. Germline V gene data show CDR1 as ENHRY and CDR2 as SYGVKD. CDR3 length: 16 residues. The V gene lost 4 bases and the J gene lost 4 bases, with 19 bases spanning the gap. This record belongs to a study of tumor T cells in aggressive B-cell lymphoma. Profiled with immunoSEQ multiplex PCR; TCRdb holds only in-frame clones, not every one. Of around 4,000 clones in the sample, over 75% were seen once. The receptor's source is an adult with diffuse large B cell lymphoma. The chain couples TRBV10-3 to TRBJ1-1; D might be TRBD1 (6 bases). The material sequenced was tumor tissue. The CDR3 DNA sequence: TGTGCCATCAGTGGATTCATAGACAGGACGATCACTGAAGCTTTCTTT. Its translation is CAISGFIDRTITEAFF.